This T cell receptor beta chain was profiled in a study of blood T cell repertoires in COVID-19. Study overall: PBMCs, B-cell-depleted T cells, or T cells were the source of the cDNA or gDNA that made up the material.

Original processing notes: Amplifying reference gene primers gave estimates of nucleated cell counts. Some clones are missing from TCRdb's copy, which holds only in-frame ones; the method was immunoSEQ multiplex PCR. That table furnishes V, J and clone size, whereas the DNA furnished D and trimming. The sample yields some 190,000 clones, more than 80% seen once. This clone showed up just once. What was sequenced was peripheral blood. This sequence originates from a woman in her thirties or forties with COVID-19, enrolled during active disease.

The CDR3 region is CASSQAGPSYNEQFF. Here the CDR3 DNA reads TGTGCCAGCAGCCAAGCAGGGCCCTCCTACAATGAGCAGTTCTTC. The J gene is TRBJ2-1, the V gene TRBV3-1 (or the pseudogene TRBV3-2), with a tentative D call TRBD1 (5 bases). Trimming took 1 base from V and 0 from J, leaving 7 bases between them. The germline gives CDR1 LGHDT, CDR2 YNNKEL (reference sequence). The CDR3 has 15 amino acids.